Presented here are 14 T cell receptor beta chains from one specimen sequenced in a study of shared clonotypes between healthy human individuals. TCRdb's table, derived via immunoSEQ multiplex PCR, lists solely in-frame clones and lacks some. This table holds hundreds of thousands of clones, 60% to 75% found once. Sequenced: memory CD4+ T cells sorted from blood. The subset denotes: CD45RA-negative fraction. The receptors shown here come from a woman in her twenties or thirties in good health.

The J gene is TRBJ1-2, the V gene TRBV2; possibly TRBD1 for D (5 bases). There are 13 residues in the CDR3. The germline gives CDR1 SNHLY, CDR2 FYNNEI. V was cut by 3 bases and J by 3 bases, with 8 bases left in between. The chain's CDR3 is CASSDDRYYGYTF. In DNA, the CDR3 is TGTGCCAGCAGTGACGACAGATACTATGGCTACACCTTC. The variable domain in full, with the rest retrieved from reference TRBV2 and TRBJ1-2, is EPEVTQTPSHQVTQMGQEVILRCVPISNHLYFYWYRQILGQKVEFLVSFYNNEISEKSEIFDDQFSVERPDGSNFTLKIRSTKLEDSAMYFCASSDDRYYGYTFGSGTRLTVV.

V usage is TRBV11-2 and J usage is TRBJ2-3, with 9 bases that match TRBD2. V dropped 6 bases and J dropped 10; count of bases not matched to a gene: 14. Germline V gene data show CDR1 as SGHAT and CDR2 as FQNNGV. There are 15 residues in the CDR3. The CDR3 spells CASSSTENRLAAQYF. In DNA, the CDR3 is TGTGCCAGCAGTTCCACAGAGAACAGACTAGCGGCGCAGTATTTT.

This clone was recorded only once. V and J are TRBV10-3 and TRBJ2-6; 9 bases fit TRBD1. Per germline, CDR1 ENHRY and CDR2 SYGVKD. Trimming cost V 2 bases and J 2 bases; bases outside gene matches: 1. The CDR3 covers 16 residues. The CDR3 DNA is TGTGCCATCAGTGAGGGGACAGGGACTGGGGCCAACGTCCTGACTTTC. Protein product: CAISEGTGTGANVLTF.

This chain uses TRBV29-1 with TRBJ2-1; 7 bases line up with TRBD1. Germline V lookup: CDR1 SQVTM, CDR2 ANQGSEA. The CDR3 extends over 14 amino acids. Trimming at V came to 7 bases and at J to 2 bases, leaving 8 bases not matched to a gene. The CDR3: CSAQGQVTYNEQFF. The CDR3, as DNA: TGCAGCGCTCAAGGACAGGTCACCTACAATGAGCAGTTCTTC.

V and J are TRBV27 and TRBJ1-5; the D is unclear. CDR1 and CDR2 from the germline V gene are MNHEY and SMNVEV (reference sequence). The CDR3 loop spans 16 amino acids. Trimming removed 9 bases at V and 2 bases at J, with 20 bases between. The CDR3 reads CASRLVAGTRNQPQHF. The CDR3 nucleotides are TGTGCCAGTCGGCTTGTCGCAGGAACGCGCAATCAGCCCCAGCATTTT.

The genes are TRBV11-3 and TRBJ2-7, with 8 bases aligning to TRBD1. Trimming cost V 4 bases and J 1 base; bases outside gene matches: 6. Germline values: CDR1 SGHNT, CDR2 YENEEA. The CDR3 totals 15 residues. CDR3 sequence reads: CASSSGQGRSYEQYF. CDR3 bases: TGTGCCAGCAGCTCCGGACAGGGAAGGTCCTACGAGCAGTACTTC.

This chain joins TRBV27 and TRBJ2-1; D unclear. V lost 10 bases and J 8 bases, leaving 6 bases between the germline ends. Germline CDR1 is MNHEY and CDR2 is SMNVEV (reference sequence). This CDR3 spans 9 amino acids. CDR3 coding DNA: TGTGCCATCACCCATGAGCAGTTCTTC. It encodes CAITHEQFF.

CDR3 amino acids: CASHPSAGPPGANVLTF. The CDR3 nucleotides are TGTGCCAGCCATCCCTCAGCGGGACCCCCGGGGGCCAACGTCCTGACTTTC. The J gene is TRBJ2-6, the V gene TRBV28; TRBD2 matches at 7 bases. Germline V gene lookup returns CDR1 MDHEN and CDR2 SYDVKM. There are 17 residues in the CDR3. Trimming removed 8 bases from V and 4 bases from J; junction bases left unmatched: 14.

This clone was observed a few times. The chain is built from TRBV7-9 and TRBJ1-1, with TRBD1 as a possible D gene (5 bases). V was clipped by 5 bases and J by 3 bases, with 25 bases between them. The CDR3 is made up of 18 amino acids. The germline gives CDR1 SEHNR, CDR2 FQNEAQ (reference sequence). The CDR3 DNA sequence: TGTGCCAGCAGCGGCACAGGCAGGATCATGCGGAGAGACACTGAAGCTTTCTTT. Its translation: CASSGTGRIMRRDTEAFF.

This clone was recorded a few times. The V call is TRBV30, the J call TRBJ2-1; D possibly corresponds to TRBD2 (6 bases). The CDR3 totals 15 residues. V shed 5 bases and J shed 0 bases, with 14 bases lying between them. Germline V gives CDR1 GTSNPN, CDR2 SVGIG (reference sequence). The CDR3 DNA is TGTGCCTGGGGTCGCGGGATGAGCTCCTACAATGAGCAGTTCTTC. This sequence encodes CAWGRGMSSYNEQFF.

The chain joins TRBV5-6 to TRBJ2-3; TRBD2 is a possible D gene (6 bases). Germline V gene data show CDR1 as SGHDT and CDR2 as YYEEEE. The CDR3 is made up of 15 amino acids. Trimming shortened V by 3 bases and J by 1 base, and 12 bases separated the two germline ends. The CDR3 nucleotides read TGTGCCAGCAGCTCTTCTAGCGCTGGCACAGATACGCAGTATTTT. Its translation is CASSSSSAGTDTQYF.

The CDR3 loop is CASSLGRESNEQFF. CDR3 sequence (DNA): TGTGCCAGCAGCTTAGGAAGGGAATCCAATGAGCAGTTCTTC. The chain uses TRBV11-2 and TRBJ2-1; no definite D call. Germline CDR1 and CDR2: SGHAT and FQNNGV. With 1 base removed from V and 6 bases from J, the gap between germline ends came to 10 bases. This CDR3 region has 14 residues.

Only a few counts were recorded for this clone. Other DNA variants within this sample encode the same CDR3. The rearrangement joins TRBV9 to TRBJ1-1; D unclear. Germline V gives CDR1 SGDLS, CDR2 YYNGEE. This CDR3 is built from 14 residues. Trimming left V 0 bases short and J 1 base short, with 7 bases between. CDR3 sequence: CASSVGASNTEAFF. For the CDR3, the DNA is TGTGCCAGCAGCGTAGGGGCTTCGAACACTGAAGCTTTCTTT.

This clone was counted ten times or more. The rearrangement uses TRBV6-1 and TRBJ1-2; D gene unclear. The ends were cut back, 8 bases at V and 4 bases at J, with 20 bases in the middle. Germline CDR1 reads MNHNS; CDR2 reads SASEGT. This CDR3 comprises 15 residues. The CDR3 loop reads CASLSGFKRSYGYTF. CDR3 bases: TGTGCCAGCCTCTCGGGGTTTAAGAGGAGCTATGGCTACACCTTC.